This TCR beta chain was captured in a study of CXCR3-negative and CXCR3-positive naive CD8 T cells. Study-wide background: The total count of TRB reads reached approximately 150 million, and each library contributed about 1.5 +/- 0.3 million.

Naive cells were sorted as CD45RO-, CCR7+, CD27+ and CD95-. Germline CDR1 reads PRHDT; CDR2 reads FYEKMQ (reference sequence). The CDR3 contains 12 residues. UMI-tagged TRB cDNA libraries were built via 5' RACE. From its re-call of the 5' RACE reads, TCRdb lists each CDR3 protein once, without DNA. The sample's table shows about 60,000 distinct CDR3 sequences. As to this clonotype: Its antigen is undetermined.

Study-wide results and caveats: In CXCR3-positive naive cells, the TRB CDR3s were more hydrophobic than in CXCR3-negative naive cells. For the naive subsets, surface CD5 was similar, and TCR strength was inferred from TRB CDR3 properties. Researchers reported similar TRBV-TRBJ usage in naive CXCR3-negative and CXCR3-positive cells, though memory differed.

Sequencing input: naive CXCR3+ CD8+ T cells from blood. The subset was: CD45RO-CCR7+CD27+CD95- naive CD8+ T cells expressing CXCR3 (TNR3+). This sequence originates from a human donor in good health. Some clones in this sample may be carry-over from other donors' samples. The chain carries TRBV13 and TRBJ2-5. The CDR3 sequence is CASSLLEETQYF.